This T cell receptor beta chain was recovered during a study of T cell responses to AZD1222 COVID-19 vaccine. Whole-study findings and limits: The study reported that nearly half of spike-specific TCRs target unmutated variant regions.

The germline gives CDR1 LNHDA, CDR2 SQIVND (reference sequence). Deletions cut 5 bases from V and 0 bases from J, with 11 bases between. The CDR3 totals 15 residues. The table came from immunoSEQ multiplex PCR; TCRdb's copy has only in-frame clones and leaves some out. This sample has around 130,000 clones, with 88% found just once. This clone has more than one count but fewer than ten. Its antigen remains unidentified. The chain couples TRBV19 to TRBJ2-1; D gene unclear. The clonotype comes from an adult who received the AZD1222 COVID-19 vaccine. Specimen: peripheral blood, collected 28 days after the second AZD1222 dose. CDR3 bases: TGTGCCAGTAGTCTTCAGGTCAGCTCCTACAATGAGCAGTTCTTC. This encodes CASSLQVSSYNEQFF.